These 17 T cell receptor beta chains share one sample of origin, sequenced in a study of metastatic and nonmetastatic thyroid tumors. All patients reached thyroid surgery having received no treatment beforehand. TCRdb reprocessed the PCR reads using MiXCR. The sample shows about 49,000 clones, around 20% of them seen only once. The material sequenced was blood. The receptors were gathered from a female donor with papillary thyroid cancer or a benign thyroid nodule (not recorded which). Some clones in this sample may be carry-over from other donors' samples.

A few counts support this clone. One end of the junction is discordant with germline, which a read error may explain. The V call is TRBV20-1, the J call TRBJ1-5; D possibly corresponds to TRBD1 (5 bases). Germline CDR1 is DFQATT and CDR2 is SNEGSKA (reference sequence). The CDR3 covers 15 residues. Here the CDR3 reads CSSRDPGHGNQPQHF. In DNA form, the CDR3 reads TGCAGTTCTAGAGATCCCGGACACGGGAATCAGCCCCAGCATTTT.

At least ten counts were recorded for this clone. The chain has TRBV25-1 and TRBJ1-1; maybe TRBD1 (5 bases). Per germline, CDR1 MGHDK and CDR2 SYGVNS. V was trimmed by 1 base and J by 5 bases, leaving 20 bases between them. CDR3 length: 17 amino acids. DNA for the CDR3: TGTGCCAGCAGTGAATCCGGGAGGGGAGGGTTGAGGACTGAAGCTTTCTTT. Its translation is CASSESGRGGLRTEAFF.

This clone was seen many times. Other DNA sequences from this sample encode an identical CDR3 as well. The genes are TRBV7-2 and TRBJ2-7; 8 nucleotides line up with TRBD2. V was pared by 5 bases and J by 1 base, with 4 bases of the junction left unmatched. Germline V lookup: CDR1 SGHTA, CDR2 FQGNSA. The CDR3 runs 14 residues. The CDR3 DNA sequence: TGTGCCAGCAGCCCCCAGCGGGGGTCCTACGAGCAGTACTTC. Translation gives CASSPQRGSYEQYF.

This clone was found many times. The chain is built from TRBV12-5 and TRBJ2-7; D is possibly TRBD2 (6 bases). This CDR3 is 15 amino acids long. Germline CDR1 and CDR2: LGHNT and FRNRAP. The V and J ends lost 4 bases and 0 bases respectively, with 13 bases between them. As DNA, the CDR3 is TGTGCTAGTGGTTACCCGGGGGTCAGCTCCTACGAGCAGTACTTC. This sequence encodes CASGYPGVSSYEQYF.

This chain joins TRBV19 and TRBJ1-2; tentative D call: TRBD1 (5 bases). In germline, CDR1 is LNHDA, CDR2 SQIVND (reference sequence). This CDR3 has 12 residues. Deletions cut 5 bases from V and 11 bases from J, with 15 bases between. The CDR3 loop reads CASSAPGAGYTF. Written as DNA, the CDR3 is TGTGCCAGTAGTGCCCCCGGGGCTGGATACACCTTC.

This clone occurred many times. The chain has TRBV10-3 and TRBJ1-2, with a possible D match to TRBD1 (6 bases). CDR1 is ENHRY, CDR2 SYGVKD, per germline. The germline V and J ends were trimmed by 6 bases and 4 bases, with 12 bases remaining between them. This CDR3 contains 13 residues. CDR3 bases: TGTGCCATCAGCCCGGACAGTGTCTATGGCTACACCTTC. Amino acids: CAISPDSVYGYTF.

This clone has at least ten counts. The chain uses TRBV20-1 and TRBJ2-1, with unresolved D. The V end lost 7 bases, the J end lost 2 bases, and 15 bases lay between the germline ends. Per the germline V gene, CDR1 is DFQATT and CDR2 is SNEGSKA (reference sequence). CDR3 length equals 14 residues. The CDR3 sequence is CSGAQVSPYNEQFF. The CDR3, as DNA: TGCAGTGGAGCGCAGGTTAGTCCCTACAATGAGCAGTTCTTC.

On this clone: At one end, the junction sequence differs from germline, possibly due to a read error. The chain carries TRBV4-2 and TRBJ2-3; 8 bases map to TRBD1. The CDR3 has 17 amino acids. Germline-derived CDR1 and CDR2 are LGHNA and YNFKEQ. The CDR3 DNA sequence: TGTGCCAGCAGGCAAGGGGGCAGGACAGGGCCCGCAGATACGCAGTATTTT. It encodes CASRQGGRTGPADTQYF.

Points on this clone: A read error is likely, as this CDR3 ends without the conserved phenylalanine or tryptophan. The chain employs TRBV28 and TRBJ1-1; a possible D gene is TRBD1 (5 bases). This CDR3 comprises 14 residues. With 6 bases removed from V and 7 bases from J, the gap between germline ends came to 18 bases. In germline, CDR1 is MDHEN, CDR2 SYDVKM. CDR3 loop: CASSLEGRGNEAFL. DNA of the CDR3: TGTGCCAGCAGCCTAGAAGGCCGGGGCAATGAAGCTTTCTTA.

This clone was observed at least ten times. This sequence joins TRBV15 and TRBJ1-5; D is uncertain. The CDR3 totals 16 residues. Germline V gene lookup returns CDR1 LNHNV and CDR2 YYDKDF (reference sequence). Trimming cost V 6 bases and J 7 bases, with 22 bases left between them. The CDR3 region has the DNA TGTGCCACCAGTATGAGAGGGTTTGAAGTCGGGCAGCCCCAGCATTTT. Protein product: CATSMRGFEVGQPQHF.

The V and J genes are TRBV18 and TRBJ1-2; possible D gene TRBD1, 6 bases. Trimming left V 2 bases short and J 8 bases short, with 15 bases between. This CDR3 is built from 14 residues. The germline V gene encodes CDR1 KGHSH and CDR2 LQKENI. The CDR3, as DNA: TGTGCCAGCTCACCAACGGCAGGGGAGTACGGCTACACCTTC. Amino acid sequence: CASSPTAGEYGYTF.

Many counts were recorded for this clone. The J gene is TRBJ2-7, the V gene TRBV12-3 or TRBV12-4; 11 positions match TRBD2. With 5 bases clipped from V and 4 bases from J, the junction kept 4 bases outside the gene matches. CDR3 length: 14 amino acids. The CDR3 DNA follows: TGTGCCAGCAGTAGGGGACTAGCGGAGTACGAGCAGTACTTC. This encodes CASSRGLAEYEQYF.

This clone was recorded at least ten times. V is TRBV4-1 and J is TRBJ2-4; 8 bases match TRBD2. With 0 bases clipped from V and 1 base from J, the junction kept 14 bases outside the gene matches. The CDR3 spans 20 residues. Germline V gives CDR1 MGHRA, CDR2 YSYEKL. The CDR3 DNA is TGCGCCAGCAGCCAAGAGACCCTAGGTACTAGCGGAGGGGCCAAAAACATTCAGTACTTC. It codes for CASSQETLGTSGGAKNIQYF.

The sample holds many counts of this clone. V gene TRBV11-2 combines with J gene TRBJ1-4; a possible D gene is TRBD1 (5 bases). V was clipped by 4 bases and J by 4 bases, with 7 bases between them. The CDR3 extends over 13 amino acids. Germline V gives CDR1 SGHAT, CDR2 FQNNGV. The CDR3 loop reads CASSSGFNEKLFF. The CDR3 region has the DNA TGTGCCAGCAGCTCAGGGTTTAATGAAAAACTGTTTTTT.

This clone was seen ten or more times. This sequence joins TRBV18 and TRBJ2-5; no definite D call. The germline CDR1 and CDR2 sequences are KGHSH and LQKENI. This CDR3 is 11 amino acids long. The V end was cut by 5 bases, the J end by 3 bases, with 4 bases between. The CDR3 sequence: CASSGEETQYF. The CDR3 region has the DNA TGTGCCAGCTCAGGGGAAGAGACCCAGTACTTC.

This clone was observed many times. V gene TRBV19 combines with J gene TRBJ2-1; 8 bases line up with TRBD2. CDR1 and CDR2 from the germline V gene are LNHDA and SQIVND (reference sequence). The CDR3 is made up of 15 amino acids. Trimming at V came to 6 bases and at J to 3 bases, leaving 7 bases not matched to a gene. The chain's CDR3 is CASSATSGSYNEQFF. The CDR3, as DNA: TGTGCCAGTAGCGCAACTAGCGGAAGCTACAATGAGCAGTTCTTC.

The rearrangement joins TRBV9 to TRBJ2-3; D gene ambiguous. The CDR3 covers 14 residues. Germline CDR1 SGDLS, CDR2 YYNGEE. The V end was cut by 4 bases, the J end by 2 bases, with 11 bases between. The CDR3 region is CASSFITTTDTQYF. For the CDR3, the DNA is TGTGCCAGCAGCTTTATTACAACCACAGATACGCAGTATTTT.